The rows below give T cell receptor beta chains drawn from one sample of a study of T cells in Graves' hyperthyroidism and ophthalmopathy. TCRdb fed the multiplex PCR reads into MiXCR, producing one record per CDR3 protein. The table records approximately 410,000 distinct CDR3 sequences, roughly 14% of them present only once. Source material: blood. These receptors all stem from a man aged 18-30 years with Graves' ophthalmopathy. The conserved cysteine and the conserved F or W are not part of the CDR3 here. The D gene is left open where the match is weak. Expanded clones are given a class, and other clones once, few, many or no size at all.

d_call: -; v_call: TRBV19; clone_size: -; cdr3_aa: ASSTPRSRTEAF
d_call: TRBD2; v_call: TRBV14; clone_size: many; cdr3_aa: ASSQDRTSGRDTQY
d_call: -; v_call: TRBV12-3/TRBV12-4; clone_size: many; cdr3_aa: ASRPDGGDQPQH
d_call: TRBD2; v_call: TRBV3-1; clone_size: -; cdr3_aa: ASSPTLPSGGAWETQY
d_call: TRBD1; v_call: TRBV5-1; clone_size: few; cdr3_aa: ASIPGVGTGDYGYT
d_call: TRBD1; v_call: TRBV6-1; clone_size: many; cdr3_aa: ASSLTGVTTEAF
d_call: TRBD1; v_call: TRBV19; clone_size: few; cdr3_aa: ATLDRGRADTQY
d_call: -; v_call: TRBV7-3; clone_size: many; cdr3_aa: ASSPGHYNEQF
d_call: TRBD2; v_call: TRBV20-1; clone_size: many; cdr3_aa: SADASGSIRETQY
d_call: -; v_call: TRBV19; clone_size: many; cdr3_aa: ASSIDLIRFSPREAF
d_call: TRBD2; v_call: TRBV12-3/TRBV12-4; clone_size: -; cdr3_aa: ASSFNHGGGETQY
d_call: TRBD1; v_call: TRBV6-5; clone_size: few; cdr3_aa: ASSSGTVESPYGYT
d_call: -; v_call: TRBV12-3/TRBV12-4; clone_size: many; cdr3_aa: ASSFPGGGLNEQY
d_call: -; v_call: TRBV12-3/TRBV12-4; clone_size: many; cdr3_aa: ASSSWKNMNTEAF
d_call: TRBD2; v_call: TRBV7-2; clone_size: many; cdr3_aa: ASSLSGGETQY
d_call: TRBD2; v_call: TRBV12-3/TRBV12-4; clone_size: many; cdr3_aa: ASSSSAGGPWEQY
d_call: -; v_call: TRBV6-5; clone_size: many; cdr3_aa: ASSYFGGQADTQY
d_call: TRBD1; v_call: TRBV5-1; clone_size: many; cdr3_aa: ASSTDRGSLKGKNIQY
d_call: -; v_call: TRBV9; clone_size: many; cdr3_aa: ASSGGASAETQY